A selection of T cell receptor beta chains follows, all from one sample in a study of cytomegalovirus exposure and HLA in healthy donors. Clones were sequenced by immunoSEQ multiplex PCR, and TCRdb holds only the in-frame ones, with some missing. This sample carries some 120,000 clones, roughly four fifths of them seen once, and the ten largest clones take approximately 10%. The sequencing input was PBMCs. Every receptor here comes from a male donor in good health and CMV-seropositive. CDR3s include the opening cysteine and the closing phenylalanine or tryptophan. The order of the fields is J gene, D gene, clone size, V gene, CDR3 protein, CDR3 DNA. D genes are given only for firm matches. Rows may omit the clone size; those that give it use once, few, many or a size class.

J gene: TRBJ1-1; D gene: TRBD1; clone size: NA; V gene: TRBV9; CDR3 protein: CASSLRTGLNTEAFF; CDR3 DNA: TGTGCCAGCAGCCTGCGGACAGGTTTGAATACTGAAGCTTTCTTT
J gene: TRBJ1-2; D gene: NA; clone size: NA; V gene: TRBV4-3; CDR3 protein: CASSQDRRDYGYTF; CDR3 DNA: TGCGCCAGCAGCCAAGATCGGAGGGACTATGGCTACACCTTC
J gene: TRBJ2-2; D gene: NA; clone size: NA; V gene: TRBV6-6; CDR3 protein: CASSYRTANTGELFF; CDR3 DNA: TGTGCCAGCAGTTACAGGACAGCGAACACCGGGGAGCTGTTTTTT
J gene: TRBJ2-2; D gene: TRBD2; clone size: NA; V gene: TRBV7-9; CDR3 protein: CASSFVSGMGTGELFF; CDR3 DNA: TGTGCCAGCAGCTTCGTGAGCGGGATGGGCACCGGGGAGCTGTTTTTT
J gene: TRBJ2-7; D gene: TRBD2; clone size: once; V gene: TRBV30; CDR3 protein: CAGDPGAGGSYEQYF; CDR3 DNA: TGTGCCGGGGATCCAGGAGCGGGAGGGTCCTACGAGCAGTACTTC
J gene: TRBJ2-4; D gene: TRBD2; clone size: NA; V gene: TRBV13; CDR3 protein: CASSAQAGGNIQYF; CDR3 DNA: TGTGCCAGCAGCGCCCAAGCGGGGGGGAACATTCAGTACTTC
J gene: TRBJ2-2; D gene: NA; clone size: NA; V gene: TRBV5-1; CDR3 protein: CASSLTRQLDGGELFF; CDR3 DNA: TGCGCCAGCAGCTTGACCCGACAGTTAGATGGCGGGGAGCTGTTTTTT
J gene: TRBJ1-2; D gene: NA; clone size: few; V gene: TRBV30; CDR3 protein: CAWTQVANYGYTF; CDR3 DNA: TGTGCCTGGACTCAGGTAGCTAACTATGGCTACACCTTC
J gene: TRBJ1-2; D gene: NA; clone size: NA; V gene: TRBV7-2; CDR3 protein: CASSAGRINYGYTF; CDR3 DNA: TGTGCCAGCAGCGCGGGACGGATTAACTATGGCTACACCTTC
J gene: TRBJ2-1; D gene: TRBD1; clone size: NA; V gene: TRBV5-6; CDR3 protein: CASSFDRGYNEQFF; CDR3 DNA: TGTGCCAGCAGCTTTGACAGGGGATACAATGAGCAGTTCTTC
J gene: TRBJ2-7; D gene: NA; clone size: NA; V gene: TRBV5-1; CDR3 protein: CASSLDDNSYEQYF; CDR3 DNA: TGCGCCAGCAGCTTGGATGACAACTCCTACGAGCAGTACTTC
J gene: TRBJ2-7; D gene: TRBD2; clone size: NA; V gene: TRBV5-6; CDR3 protein: CASSLAPGGGYEQYF; CDR3 DNA: TGTGCCAGCAGCTTGGCCCCGGGAGGCGGCTACGAGCAGTACTTC
J gene: TRBJ1-2; D gene: TRBD1; clone size: NA; V gene: TRBV2; CDR3 protein: CASSQGARNYGYTF; CDR3 DNA: TGTGCCAGCAGCCAGGGGGCGAGGAACTATGGCTACACCTTC
J gene: TRBJ2-5; D gene: TRBD2; clone size: NA; V gene: TRBV7-2; CDR3 protein: CASSPRLAGGIETQYF; CDR3 DNA: TGTGCCAGCAGCCCCAGACTAGCGGGAGGCATAGAGACCCAGTACTTC
J gene: TRBJ2-1; D gene: NA; clone size: NA; V gene: TRBV30; CDR3 protein: CAWSRPGVEQFF; CDR3 DNA: TGTGCCTGGAGCCGACCGGGGGTTGAGCAGTTCTTC
J gene: TRBJ2-7; D gene: NA; clone size: NA; V gene: TRBV7-8; CDR3 protein: CASSRYGTQNSYEQYF; CDR3 DNA: TGTGCCAGCAGCCGATACGGGACACAAAATTCCTACGAGCAGTACTTC
J gene: TRBJ1-5; D gene: NA; clone size: NA; V gene: TRBV10-1; CDR3 protein: CASSPTTGGNQPQHF; CDR3 DNA: TGCGCCAGCAGCCCAACTACCGGAGGCAATCAGCCCCAGCATTTT
J gene: TRBJ2-3; D gene: TRBD2; clone size: NA; V gene: TRBV13; CDR3 protein: CASSLEASLGGGPDTQYF; CDR3 DNA: TGTGCCAGCAGCTTAGAAGCCTCCCTGGGGGGAGGGCCAGATACGCAGTATTTT
J gene: TRBJ2-6; D gene: NA; clone size: NA; V gene: TRBV30; CDR3 protein: CAWSVWAGFGSGANVLTF; CDR3 DNA: TGTGCCTGGAGTGTGTGGGCAGGATTTGGCTCTGGGGCCAACGTCCTGACTTTC
J gene: TRBJ2-2; D gene: NA; clone size: NA; V gene: TRBV7-2; CDR3 protein: CASSLGGPNTGELFF; CDR3 DNA: TGTGCCAGCAGCTTGGGGGGGCCGAACACCGGGGAGCTGTTTTTT
J gene: TRBJ1-5; D gene: NA; clone size: NA; V gene: TRBV6-1; CDR3 protein: CASSEVGGGQPQHF; CDR3 DNA: TGTGCCAGCAGTGAAGTCGGGGGAGGACAGCCCCAGCATTTT
J gene: TRBJ1-2; D gene: TRBD1; clone size: NA; V gene: TRBV18; CDR3 protein: CASSPRDRGIRGAYGYTF; CDR3 DNA: TGTGCCAGCTCACCACGGGACAGGGGTATTAGAGGGGCCTATGGCTACACCTTC
J gene: TRBJ2-2; D gene: NA; clone size: NA; V gene: TRBV7-8; CDR3 protein: CASSLGLGGGTGELFF; CDR3 DNA: TGTGCCAGCAGCTTAGGGTTGGGCGGAGGGACCGGGGAGCTGTTTTTT
J gene: TRBJ2-3; D gene: TRBD2; clone size: few; V gene: TRBV5-6; CDR3 protein: CASSYGPPRGTDTQYF; CDR3 DNA: TGTGCCAGCAGCTACGGACCACCGCGGGGGACAGATACGCAGTATTTT
J gene: TRBJ2-7; D gene: NA; clone size: NA; V gene: TRBV4-1; CDR3 protein: CASSQWTAYEQYF; CDR3 DNA: TGCGCCAGCAGCCAATGGACAGCCTACGAGCAGTACTTC
J gene: TRBJ2-1; D gene: TRBD2; clone size: NA; V gene: TRBV5-1; CDR3 protein: CASSLATSGRRIEDEQFF; CDR3 DNA: TGCGCCAGCAGCTTGGCAACTAGCGGGAGGAGGATCGAGGATGAGCAGTTCTTC
J gene: TRBJ2-2; D gene: TRBD2; clone size: NA; V gene: TRBV15; CDR3 protein: CATSRDQTGGLTGELFF; CDR3 DNA: TGTGCCACCAGCAGAGATCAGACGGGGGGACTCACCGGGGAGCTGTTTTTT
J gene: TRBJ2-3; D gene: NA; clone size: NA; V gene: TRBV5-4; CDR3 protein: CASSVIRERDTQYF; CDR3 DNA: TGTGCCAGCAGCGTTATCCGGGAGAGGGATACGCAGTATTTT
J gene: TRBJ2-7; D gene: NA; clone size: NA; V gene: TRBV10-3; CDR3 protein: CAISEYAARGENYEQYF; CDR3 DNA: TGTGCCATCAGTGAATACGCTGCACGTGGAGAGAACTACGAGCAGTACTTC
J gene: TRBJ1-2; D gene: NA; clone size: NA; V gene: TRBV6-5; CDR3 protein: CASSFPGDYGYTF; CDR3 DNA: TGTGCCAGCAGCTTTCCAGGGGACTATGGCTACACCTTC
J gene: TRBJ1-5; D gene: TRBD1; clone size: NA; V gene: TRBV4-1; CDR3 protein: CASSHGHGTGSNQPQHF; CDR3 DNA: TGCGCCAGCAGCCATGGACACGGGACAGGGAGCAATCAGCCCCAGCATTTT
J gene: TRBJ2-1; D gene: TRBD1; clone size: NA; V gene: TRBV5-3; CDR3 protein: CARSGDRDHEQFF; CDR3 DNA: TGTGCCAGAAGCGGGGACAGGGACCATGAGCAGTTCTTC
J gene: TRBJ1-5; D gene: NA; clone size: few; V gene: TRBV2; CDR3 protein: CASNAAGIGNQPQHF; CDR3 DNA: TGTGCCAGCAACGCCGCGGGGATTGGAAATCAGCCCCAGCATTTT
J gene: TRBJ2-7; D gene: TRBD2; clone size: NA; V gene: TRBV6-5; CDR3 protein: CAGGRGHEQYF; CDR3 DNA: TGTGCCGGGGGGAGGGGCCACGAGCAGTACTTC
J gene: TRBJ2-1; D gene: TRBD2; clone size: NA; V gene: TRBV2; CDR3 protein: CASRFRGSGGSAYNEQFF; CDR3 DNA: TGTGCCAGCAGATTCCGGGGGAGCGGGGGATCCGCCTACAATGAGCAGTTCTTC
J gene: TRBJ1-3; D gene: NA; clone size: NA; V gene: TRBV7-9; CDR3 protein: CASSLNPRNTIYF; CDR3 DNA: TGTGCCAGCAGCTTAAACCCCCGGAACACCATATATTTT
J gene: TRBJ2-2; D gene: TRBD2; clone size: NA; V gene: TRBV4-3; CDR3 protein: CASSHGLAGDVTGELFF; CDR3 DNA: TGCGCCAGCAGCCACGGACTAGCGGGAGATGTCACCGGGGAGCTGTTTTTT
J gene: TRBJ2-5; D gene: NA; clone size: NA; V gene: TRBV5-6; CDR3 protein: CASSLILPSGQETQYF; CDR3 DNA: TGTGCCAGCAGCTTGATACTACCGAGCGGCCAAGAGACCCAGTACTTC
J gene: TRBJ2-1; D gene: TRBD2; clone size: NA; V gene: TRBV10-3; CDR3 protein: CATRLAGESGNEQFF; CDR3 DNA: TGTGCCACCAGATTAGCGGGAGAAAGTGGCAATGAGCAGTTCTTC
J gene: TRBJ2-1; D gene: NA; clone size: NA; V gene: TRBV21-1; CDR3 protein: CASKYSIREREGPVNEQFF; CDR3 DNA: TGTGCCAGCAAGTATTCAATAAGGGAGCGGGAGGGCCCAGTCAATGAGCAGTTCTTC
J gene: TRBJ2-3; D gene: NA; clone size: NA; V gene: TRBV9; CDR3 protein: CASSVEPSPRRGTQYF; CDR3 DNA: TGTGCCAGCAGCGTAGAGCCTAGCCCCCGTCGAGGTACGCAGTATTTT
J gene: TRBJ2-1; D gene: TRBD2; clone size: NA; V gene: TRBV27; CDR3 protein: CASSSASGSAYNEQFF; CDR3 DNA: TGTGCCAGCAGTTCGGCTAGCGGGAGCGCCTACAATGAGCAGTTCTTC
J gene: TRBJ1-3; D gene: NA; clone size: once; V gene: TRBV6-6; CDR3 protein: CASSYDLPTGNTIYF; CDR3 DNA: TGTGCCAGCAGTTACGATCTACCCACTGGAAACACCATATATTTT